This TCR delta chain was sequenced in a study of gamma delta lymphoproliferative disorders and STAT genes. Study in general: Each gamma-chain library started from at least 50 ng of genomic DNA, using the LymphoTrack Dx TCRG Assay.

TCRdb ran CATT on the multiplex PCR reads. The sample lists around 4,200 delta-chain clones, about 1% seen once, with approximately 22% in the top ten. Germline V gene sequence: CDR1 TSWWSYY, CDR2 QGS. Trimming cost V 0 bases and J 1 base; bases outside gene matches: 26. The CDR3 runs to 23 residues. Genomic DNA from isolated PBMCs served as the sequencing template. The TCR originated in a human donor in good health. The J gene is TRDJ1, the V gene TRDV1; 7 bases map to TRDD3. The specimen was blood. The CDR3 DNA follows: TGTGCTCTTGGGGAACTCGTAACTGGGTGGGCGTACTGGGGACACCTTGGCACCGATAAACTCATCTTT. It yields the protein CALGELVTGWAYWGHLGTDKLIF.